These 4 T cell receptor beta chains were all obtained from the same sample, sequenced in a study of cytomegalovirus exposure and HLA in healthy donors. The PCR ran on 60 Vbeta and 13 Jbeta primers. TCRdb's table, derived via immunoSEQ multiplex PCR, lists solely in-frame clones and lacks some. The sample yields 110,000 or so clones, around 73% seen once. Source material: PBMCs. The receptors stem from a woman in her thirties in good health and CMV-seropositive.

The chain has TRBV5-1 and TRBJ1-2; D gene unclear. Germline V gene lookup returns CDR1 SGHRS and CDR2 YFSETQ. This CDR3 is built from 14 residues. V was pared by 0 bases and J by 1 base, with 7 bases between. The CDR3 nucleotides read TGCGCCAGCAGCTTGGGCGAGTTTAACTATGGCTACACCTTC. Its translation: CASSLGEFNYGYTF.

The rearrangement uses TRBV18 and TRBJ1-5; 9 bases agree with TRBD1. Trimming took 3 bases from V and 3 from J; bases not matched to a gene: 3. Germline assignment: CDR1 KGHSH and CDR2 LQKENI. The CDR3 has 15 residues. CDR3 coding DNA: TGTGCCAGCTCACCGGGACAGGGTAACAATCAGCCCCAGCATTTT. It specifies CASSPGQGNNQPQHF.

The V call is TRBV30, the J call TRBJ2-7; 9 bases align to TRBD2. The V gene end was trimmed by 1 base and the J gene end by 6 bases; junction bases not matched to a gene: 13. The length of the CDR3 is 16 residues. Looked up from germline, CDR1 is GTSNPN and CDR2 is SVGIG (reference sequence). DNA of the CDR3: TGTGCCTGGAGTGACTTCCTGGAGCGGGAGGTGACCGAGCAGTACTTC. This codes for CAWSDFLEREVTEQYF.

V gene TRBV19 combines with J gene TRBJ1-4; D is perhaps TRBD1 (5 bases). Looked up from germline, CDR1 is LNHDA and CDR2 is SQIVND (reference sequence). The CDR3 spans 14 residues. Trimming stripped 6 bases from V and 2 bases from J, with 10 bases between. CDR3 nucleotides: TGTGCCAGTAGACCGGGGGTGACTAATGAAAAACTGTTTTTT. Amino acid sequence: CASRPGVTNEKLFF. The variable domain in full, completed from reference TRBV19 and TRBJ1-4, reads DGGITQSPKYLFRKEGQNVTLSCEQNLNHDAMYWYRQDPGQGLRLIYYSQIVNDFQKGDIAEGYSVSREKKESFPLTVTSAQKNPTAFYLCASRPGVTNEKLFFGSGTQLSVL.